Below are 20 T cell receptor beta chains sequenced from a single sample in a study of yellow fever vaccine responses in identical twins (dated by TCRdb to the late 2010s). The library was produced with RT-PCR. The sequencer was an Illumina HiSeq 2500. Clones were called with MiXCR by TCRdb after fastp trimmed the public reads at Q25, and only in-frame beta chains were retained. Identical CDR3 protein sequences are pooled into one entry, listed with their most common genes and DNA. This sample comprises about 20,000 distinct CDR3 sequences, roughly three quarters of them detected only once. The ten most abundant clones make up about 2.7% of the sample. The source material was T cells from blood (PBMCs), unsorted or a sorted subset (not recorded which), sampled before or after yellow fever vaccination (not recorded which). Receptors were obtained from a woman aged 18-29 years who received the yellow fever vaccine. Donor details come from another sample of the same person, matched by shared clones.

The CDR3 loop is CAISETLTGAYEQFF. CDR3 DNA sequence: TGTGCCATCAGTGAGACTCTGACAGGGGCCTATGAGCAGTTCTTC. V gene TRBV10-3 combines with J gene TRBJ2-1; TRBD1 matches at 8 bases. This CDR3 region has 15 residues. The trim removed 2 bases at V and 8 bases at J, leaving 8 bases unmatched. The germline gives CDR1 ENHRY, CDR2 SYGVKD.

The rearrangement uses TRBV12-3 or TRBV12-4 and TRBJ2-3; D not resolved. This CDR3 spans 13 amino acids. V lost 3 bases to trimming and J lost 4 bases, with 8 bases between them. CDR3 loop: CASSLALSDTQYF. DNA for the CDR3: TGTGCCAGCAGTTTGGCGCTATCAGATACGCAGTATTTT.

DNA of the CDR3: TGTGCCAGCAGGGCTTACACTGAAGCTTTCTTT. This codes for CASRAYTEAFF. The V gene is TRBV11-3, the J gene TRBJ1-1; no reliable D call. This CDR3 region has 11 residues. Trimming removed 6 bases from V and 3 bases from J, with 5 bases in between. Germline assignment: CDR1 SGHNT and CDR2 YENEEA.

V and J are TRBV18 and TRBJ1-1; the D is unclear. In germline, CDR1 is KGHSH, CDR2 LQKENI. Trimming removed 3 bases from V and 6 bases from J, with 14 bases in between. This CDR3 spans 14 amino acids. The CDR3 DNA reads TGTGCCAGCTCACCTTCCCCAGTTGTCGCTGAAGCTTTCTTT. Its protein product is CASSPSPVVAEAFF.

The chain carries TRBV9 and TRBJ2-1; a weak D match, TRBD2 (5 bases). Germline V gene lookup returns CDR1 SGDLS and CDR2 YYNGEE. This CDR3 region has 14 residues. V gave up 0 bases and J gave up 7 bases, with 11 bases separating them. The CDR3 sequence is CASSVVGLANEQFF. The DNA of the CDR3 is TGTGCCAGCAGCGTAGTCGGACTGGCAAATGAGCAGTTCTTC. The variable domain in full, with the rest retrieved from reference TRBV9 and TRBJ2-1, is DSGVTQTPKHLITATGQRVTLRCSPRSGDLSVYWYQQSLDQGLQFLIQYYNGEERAKGNILERFSAQQFPDLHSELNLSSLELGDSALYFCASSVVGLANEQFFGPGTRLTVL.

The chain employs TRBV12-3 or TRBV12-4 and TRBJ2-1, with a tentative D call TRBD2 (5 bases). The CDR3 is 14 residues long. V lost 8 bases and J 0 bases, leaving 11 bases between the germline ends. In nucleotides, the CDR3 is TGTGCCAGCCGGCTAGCTGACTCCTACAATGAGCAGTTCTTC. Its translation is CASRLADSYNEQFF.

V usage is TRBV11-2 and J usage is TRBJ2-1, with 13 positions matching TRBD2. The CDR3 sequence is 15 residues long. CDR1 and CDR2 from the germline V gene are SGHAT and FQNNGV. The ends lost 5 bases at V and 4 bases at J; junction bases unmatched: 2. The CDR3 DNA follows: TGTGCCAGCAGCCCGGGACTAGCGGGGTACAATGAGCAGTTCTTC. Protein product: CASSPGLAGYNEQFF.

The rearrangement links TRBV5-1 to TRBJ2-1; TRBD1 agrees at 10 bases. V was clipped by 4 bases and J by 8 bases; unmatched bases: 9. The CDR3 sequence is 15 residues long. Germline V gene data show CDR1 as SGHRS and CDR2 as YFSETQ. The CDR3 DNA sequence: TGCGCCAGCAGCGACGGACAGGGGGTTATTGATGAGCAGTTCTTC. It yields the protein CASSDGQGVIDEQFF.

The chain is built from TRBV24-1 and TRBJ1-5; D is perhaps TRBD1 (6 bases). This CDR3 region has 12 residues. V was trimmed by 6 bases and J by 7 bases, leaving 9 bases between them. Germline V CDR1 and CDR2: KGHDR, SFDVKD. CDR3 in amino acids: CATSHQGQPQHF. The DNA of the CDR3 is TGTGCCACCAGTCACCAGGGGCAGCCCCAGCATTTT.

The CDR3 loop is CASNQGRRGEKLFF. The DNA for the CDR3 is TGTGCCAGCAACCAGGGTCGACGTGGTGAAAAACTGTTTTTT. The chain has TRBV27 and TRBJ1-4; a possible D gene is TRBD1 (5 bases). The CDR3 runs 14 residues. Germline values: CDR1 MNHEY, CDR2 SMNVEV (reference sequence). Between the trimmed V and J ends, which lost 7 bases and 7 bases, there was a span of 16 bases.

The chain employs TRBV20-1 and TRBJ2-2, with 13 bases identical to TRBD2. The V segment lost 6 bases and the J segment 1 base; nucleotides outside the gene matches: 5. Germline-derived CDR1 and CDR2 are DFQATT and SNEGSKA (reference sequence). This CDR3 is 16 amino acids long. In DNA, the CDR3 is TGCAGTGCAACCGGGACTAGCGGGAAGAACACCGGGGAGCTGTTTTTT. It is translated as CSATGTSGKNTGELFF.

The CDR3 here is CASSRGTGIYEQYF. CDR3 nucleotide sequence: TGTGCCAGCAGCAGGGGGACAGGGATCTACGAGCAGTACTTC. The chain combines TRBV11-3 with TRBJ2-7; 9 positions match TRBD1. This CDR3 region has 14 residues. Per germline, CDR1 SGHNT and CDR2 YENEEA. Trimming took 5 bases from V and 3 from J; bases not matched to a gene: 5.

This chain joins TRBV5-4 and TRBJ2-3; perhaps TRBD2 as D (5 bases). Trimming stripped 2 bases from V and 4 bases from J, with 11 bases between. Germline CDR1 reads SGHNT; CDR2 reads YYREEE (reference sequence). The CDR3 has 14 residues. The CDR3 spells CASSLSLASDTQYF. The CDR3 DNA sequence: TGTGCCAGCAGCTTATCTCTAGCTTCAGATACGCAGTATTTT.

The CDR3 DNA sequence: TGCGCCAGCAGTCAATCGGGGACAGTCAATCAGCCCCAGCATTTT. As protein: CASSQSGTVNQPQHF. V gene TRBV23-1 combines with J gene TRBJ1-5; the match to TRBD1 covers 7 bases. TRBV23-1 is designated an ORF whose function remains uncertain. Trimming cost V 0 bases and J 3 bases; bases outside gene matches: 2. This CDR3 region has 15 residues.

The V and J genes are TRBV19 and TRBJ2-1; D is ambiguous. V lost 2 bases, J lost 0 bases, and 11 bases lay in between. The germline V gene has CDR1 LNHDA and CDR2 SQIVND (reference sequence). The CDR3 length is 16 residues. The CDR3 DNA reads TGTGCCAGTAGTATAATACTGCAGAGCTCCTACAATGAGCAGTTCTTC. Its protein is CASSIILQSSYNEQFF.

This clonotype showed up just a few times. The rearrangement links TRBV20-1 to TRBJ2-1; no reliable D call. V was pared by 6 bases and J by 2 bases, with 17 bases between. The CDR3 sequence is 15 residues long. Germline CDR1 and CDR2: DFQATT and SNEGSKA (reference sequence). The CDR3 coding sequence is TGCAGTGCCTCACGTAGGGAAGACACCTACAATGAGCAGTTCTTC. As protein: CSASRREDTYNEQFF.

This rearrangement joins TRBV3-1 to TRBJ2-3, with no clear D. CDR1 LGHDT and CDR2 YNNKEL come from the germline V gene (reference sequence). CDR3 length: 16 amino acids. V was cut by 0 bases and J by 2 bases, with 12 bases left in between. The CDR3 sequence: CASSQDSYRTTDTQYF. The CDR3 DNA reads TGTGCCAGCAGCCAAGATTCTTACAGAACCACAGATACGCAGTATTTT.

The chain recombines TRBV7-9 with TRBJ2-3, with a possible D match to TRBD1 (6 bases). Per the germline V gene, CDR1 is SEHNR and CDR2 is FQNEAQ (reference sequence). This CDR3 contains 16 residues. The ends were cut back, 3 bases at V and 5 bases at J, with 18 bases in the middle. CDR3 nucleotide sequence: TGTGCCAGCAGCTTCATAGGGACACCCTGGGGAGATACGCAGTATTTT. Protein: CASSFIGTPWGDTQYF.

The genes are TRBV25-1 and TRBJ2-3; a weak D match, TRBD2 (5 bases). Trimming took off 5 bases at V and 3 bases at J, with 12 bases between the two ends. The CDR3 length is 14 residues. Looked up from germline, CDR1 is MGHDK and CDR2 is SYGVNS. Here the CDR3 reads CASSTPGNTDTQYF. The CDR3 nucleotides read TGTGCCAGCAGTACCCCCGGGAATACAGATACGCAGTATTTT.

CDR3 sequence (DNA): TGTGCCACCAGTGGGGACGTGGACAGCCCCTATGGCTACACCTTC. Protein product: CATSGDVDSPYGYTF. The chain combines TRBV24-1 with TRBJ1-2; D might be TRBD1 (6 bases). The CDR3 extends over 15 amino acids. V lost 5 bases to trimming and J lost 4 bases, with 16 bases between them. Germline-derived CDR1 and CDR2 are KGHDR and SFDVKD.